This passage covers 11 T cell receptor beta chains from one sample sequenced in a study of vaccination effects on CD4 cells after COVID-19. At the end of 10 days of culture, CD4+ T cells were isolated. PCR confirmed that the person was infected with SARS-CoV-2 between March and December 2020. As their vaccination, participants received two doses of either BNT162b2 or mRNA-1273. What these receptors recognize is not known. Method: immunoSEQ multiplex PCR; TCRdb's copy keeps in-frame clones and lacks some. The profile shows some 40,000 clones, approximately 82% of them singletons. Specimen: CD4+ T cells from PBMCs cultured without peptide, collected after COVID-19 vaccination. The receptors here all came from a human donor who had a prior SARS-CoV-2 infection.

V and J are TRBV4-1 and TRBJ2-5; D gene uncertain. This CDR3 has 13 residues. Trimming took 0 bases from V and 2 from J, leaving 4 bases between them. The V gene's germline CDR1 is MGHRA and CDR2 YSYEKL. This CDR3 is CASSQDGQETQYF. The CDR3 nucleotides read TGCGCCAGCAGCCAAGATGGGCAAGAGACCCAGTACTTC.

J is TRBJ1-2 and V is TRBV7-2, with no clear D. V was cut by 6 bases and J by 4 bases, with 9 bases left in between. The CDR3 covers 12 residues. Per germline, CDR1 SGHTA and CDR2 FQGNSA. The CDR3 sequence is CASRRVFYGYTF. The CDR3 DNA reads TGTGCCAGCAGGAGGGTCTTCTATGGCTACACCTTC.

The V gene is TRBV3-1 (or the pseudogene TRBV3-2), the J gene TRBJ1-1; 7 bases map to TRBD1. This CDR3 is built from 14 residues. Germline values: CDR1 LGHDT, CDR2 YNNKEL (reference sequence). V shed 1 base and J 10 bases; nucleotides not matched to a gene: 9. Here the CDR3 DNA reads TGTGCCAGCAGCCAAGTGGGACAGACCGGGGGAGCTTTCTTT. Its protein is CASSQVGQTGGAFF.

The chain joins TRBV6-1 to TRBJ1-1; no clear D. The CDR3 totals 15 residues. Germline V gene lookup returns CDR1 MNHNS and CDR2 SASEGT. Trimming shortened V by 1 base and J by 1 base, and 10 bases separated the two germline ends. This chain's CDR3 is CASSEGVGWNTEAFF. The CDR3 DNA reads as TGTGCCAGCAGTGAAGGAGTTGGATGGAACACTGAAGCTTTCTTT.

This clone was recorded a few times. The chain's CDR3 is CASSKTERLCSYEQYF. The CDR3 nucleotides read TGTGCCAGCAGCAAAACAGAAAGACTTTGCTCCTACGAGCAGTACTTC. V usage is TRBV21-1 and J usage is TRBJ2-7. TRBV21-1 is designated a pseudogene. The CDR3 is 16 amino acids.

The chain combines TRBV5-1 with TRBJ1-4, with unresolved D. V lost 0 bases to trimming and J lost 8 bases, with 8 bases between them. CDR1 and CDR2 from the germline V gene are SGHRS and YFSETQ. The CDR3 has 13 amino acids. The CDR3 coding sequence is TGCGCCAGCAGCTTGGGCAGTCAGGAAAAACTGTTTTTT. It encodes CASSLGSQEKLFF.

This clone has just one count. The genes are TRBV27 and TRBJ2-2, with 12 bases fitting TRBD2. This CDR3 has 15 residues. The germline gives CDR1 MNHEY, CDR2 SMNVEV (reference sequence). V was pared by 3 bases and J by 9 bases, with 5 bases of the junction left unmatched. In DNA form, the CDR3 reads TGTGCCAGCAGTTTCCTAGCGGGAGGGCCCAGGGAGCTGTTTTTT. Protein sequence: CASSFLAGGPRELFF.

The J gene is TRBJ1-6, the V gene TRBV6-4, with D unclear. The CDR3 length is 15 residues. Germline V CDR1 and CDR2: MRHNA, SNTAGT. The V end lost 4 bases, the J end lost 2 bases, and 9 bases lay between the germline ends. The CDR3: CASSGRPTYNSPLHF. CDR3 bases: TGTGCCAGCAGTGGCCGTCCTACCTATAATTCACCCCTCCACTTT.

Note on this clone: The junction shows a germline mismatch at one end, possibly a read error. The J gene is TRBJ2-3, the V gene TRBV6-1; D is unresolved. In germline, CDR1 is MNHNS, CDR2 SASEGT. CDR3 length: 15 amino acids. In nucleotides, the CDR3 is TGTGCCAGCAATGAAGTGGGCCCTAGCACAGATACGCAGTATTTT. It yields the protein CASNEVGPSTDTQYF.

In this sample, this clone turned up once. The genes are TRBV21-1 and TRBJ2-7. TRBV21-1 is designated a pseudogene. This CDR3 region has 12 residues. The DNA of the CDR3 is TGTGCCAGCAGCAAAGGTGGGGGAGAGCAGTACTTC. This gives the protein CASSKGGGEQYF.

This chain connects TRBV7-6 to TRBJ2-5; 8 bases line up with TRBD2. Germline V CDR1 and CDR2: SGHVS, FNYEAQ. The V gene end was trimmed by 1 base and the J gene end by 2 bases; junction bases not matched to a gene: 9. This CDR3 comprises 17 residues. CDR3 in amino acids: CASSLGARGGQQETQYF. The CDR3 bases are TGTGCCAGCAGCTTAGGGGCTCGGGGGGGCCAGCAAGAGACCCAGTACTTC.